The entry below describes one TCR beta chain. The data originate from a study of blood T cell repertoires in COVID-19. CDR1 is MNHEY and CDR2 is SVGEGT in the germline V gene. There are 15 residues in the CDR3. With 3 bases clipped from V and 5 bases from J, the junction kept 6 bases outside the gene matches. The repertoire was sequenced with immunoSEQ multiplex PCR; TCRdb's copy has only in-frame clones and lacks some. The sample records around 200,000 clones, less than 80% being singletons. Material: peripheral blood. V and J are TRBV6-2 or TRBV6-3 and TRBJ2-7; TRBD2 matches 11 bases. The clonotype was recovered from a woman between 45 and 65 years old with acute or convalescent COVID-19. CDR3 residues: CASSYGLAGGDEQYF. CDR3 in DNA: TGTGCCAGCAGTTATGGGCTAGCGGGAGGTGACGAGCAGTACTTC.